These T cell receptor beta chains were read from a single sample in a study of blood T cell repertoires in COVID-19. Using immunoSEQ multiplex PCR, the repertoire was profiled, and TCRdb retains in-frame clones only, with some absent. This sample has under 250,000 clones; approximately 91% occur once, and the top ten carry about 6.3%. The sample comprised peripheral blood. These receptors were taken from a man in his 60s who had recovered from COVID-19. The CDR3 runs from the conserved cysteine through the conserved F or W. D genes are given only for firm matches. Not every row has a clone size; where given, it reads once, few, many or a size class.

v_call: TRBV30; clone_size: few; cdr3_length: 12; d_call: NA; j_call: TRBJ2-7; cdr3_nt: TGTGCCTGGAGTGGGGTACCAGGCGAGCAGTACTTC; cdr3_aa: CAWSGVPGEQYF
v_call: TRBV10-3; clone_size: NA; cdr3_length: 13; d_call: NA; j_call: TRBJ1-1; cdr3_nt: TGTGCCATCAGTGAGCCGGTGAACACTGAAGCTTTCTTT; cdr3_aa: CAISEPVNTEAFF
v_call: TRBV5-4; clone_size: once; cdr3_length: 15; d_call: NA; j_call: TRBJ2-3; cdr3_nt: TGTGCCAGCAGCATGACAGGGAGGATCACAGATACGCAGTATTTT; cdr3_aa: CASSMTGRITDTQYF
v_call: TRBV28; clone_size: NA; cdr3_length: 14; d_call: NA; j_call: TRBJ1-2; cdr3_nt: TGTGCCAGCAGTTCCCCGGGGAGGCCGGGAGGCTACACCTTC; cdr3_aa: CASSSPGRPGGYTF
v_call: TRBV5-4; clone_size: NA; cdr3_length: 14; d_call: NA; j_call: TRBJ2-5; cdr3_nt: TGTGCCAGCAGCTTGGCAGGGGGAGGAGAGACCCAGTACTTC; cdr3_aa: CASSLAGGGETQYF
v_call: TRBV9; clone_size: once; cdr3_length: 14; d_call: TRBD1; j_call: TRBJ1-3; cdr3_nt: TGTGCCAGCAGCCGGACAGGGTCTGGAAACACCATATATTTT; cdr3_aa: CASSRTGSGNTIYF
v_call: TRBV5-1; clone_size: NA; cdr3_length: 14; d_call: NA; j_call: TRBJ2-1; cdr3_nt: TGCGCCAGCAGCTTGGAAAACAGCAGGCATGAGCAGTTCTTC; cdr3_aa: CASSLENSRHEQFF
v_call: TRBV19; clone_size: NA; cdr3_length: 13; d_call: NA; j_call: TRBJ1-5; cdr3_nt: TGTGCCAGTAGTATACAGACATCCCAGCCCCAGCATTTT; cdr3_aa: CASSIQTSQPQHF
v_call: TRBV24-1; clone_size: NA; cdr3_length: 16; d_call: TRBD1; j_call: TRBJ1-5; cdr3_nt: TGTGCCACCAGTGCTAGTACAGGGGGGAGCAATCAGCCCCAGCATTTT; cdr3_aa: CATSASTGGSNQPQHF
v_call: TRBV5-1; clone_size: NA; cdr3_length: 13; d_call: NA; j_call: TRBJ1-5; cdr3_nt: TGCGCCAGCAGCTTGGGTTGGGCTCAGCCCCAGCATTTT; cdr3_aa: CASSLGWAQPQHF
v_call: TRBV5-1; clone_size: NA; cdr3_length: 15; d_call: TRBD1; j_call: TRBJ1-2; cdr3_nt: TGCGCCAGCAGCTTGGACACAGGGGGCAACTATGGCTACACCTTC; cdr3_aa: CASSLDTGGNYGYTF
v_call: TRBV28; clone_size: NA; cdr3_length: 13; d_call: NA; j_call: TRBJ1-2; cdr3_nt: TGTGCCAGCACCCCCCGGCAGGTCTATGGCTACACCTTC; cdr3_aa: CASTPRQVYGYTF
v_call: TRBV21-1; clone_size: NA; cdr3_length: 17; d_call: NA; j_call: TRBJ2-1; cdr3_nt: TGTGCCAGCAGCAAAGGCGGACTTAACTCGGCGGGAAATGAGCAGTTCTTC; cdr3_aa: CASSKGGLNSAGNEQFF
v_call: TRBV5-5; clone_size: NA; cdr3_length: 11; d_call: NA; j_call: TRBJ1-1; cdr3_nt: TGTGCCAGCAGCTTAACGGCTGAAGCTTTCTTT; cdr3_aa: CASSLTAEAFF
v_call: TRBV5-1; clone_size: NA; cdr3_length: 15; d_call: NA; j_call: TRBJ1-6; cdr3_nt: TGCGCCAGCAGCTTGGACACAGGTAGTAATTCACCCCTCCACTTT; cdr3_aa: CASSLDTGSNSPLHF
v_call: TRBV30; clone_size: NA; cdr3_length: 15; d_call: NA; j_call: TRBJ1-6; cdr3_nt: TGTGCCTGGGGCCATTGGAGCTCCTATAATTCACCCCTCCACTTT; cdr3_aa: CAWGHWSSYNSPLHF
v_call: TRBV27; clone_size: NA; cdr3_length: 19; d_call: TRBD1; j_call: TRBJ2-7; cdr3_nt: TGTGCCAGCAGTTTATCTTCTGGGACAGCATATTTAGGCTCCTACGAGCAGTACTTC; cdr3_aa: CASSLSSGTAYLGSYEQYF
v_call: TRBV30; clone_size: NA; cdr3_length: 13; d_call: NA; j_call: TRBJ1-6; cdr3_nt: TGTGCCTGGAGTTCGGACTTCGGGTCACCCCTCCACTTT; cdr3_aa: CAWSSDFGSPLHF
v_call: TRBV12-3/TRBV12-4; clone_size: NA; cdr3_length: 13; d_call: NA; j_call: TRBJ2-2; cdr3_nt: TGTGCCAGCAGCTTACAGACAACCGGGGAGCTGTTTTTT; cdr3_aa: CASSLQTTGELFF
v_call: TRBV3-1/TRBV3-2; clone_size: NA; cdr3_length: 15; d_call: TRBD1; j_call: TRBJ1-5; cdr3_nt: TGTGCCAGCAGCCAAGAACAGGGGAGGAATCAGCCCCAGCATTTT; cdr3_aa: CASSQEQGRNQPQHF
v_call: TRBV30; clone_size: NA; cdr3_length: 13; d_call: NA; j_call: TRBJ1-2; cdr3_nt: TGTGCCTGGAGTGTAAACTGGCAGGGAGGCTACACCTTC; cdr3_aa: CAWSVNWQGGYTF
v_call: TRBV11-3; clone_size: NA; cdr3_length: 12; d_call: NA; j_call: TRBJ2-1; cdr3_nt: TGTGCCAGCAGCTTTTCCCTCGGTGAGCAGTTCTTC; cdr3_aa: CASSFSLGEQFF
v_call: TRBV28; clone_size: NA; cdr3_length: 12; d_call: NA; j_call: TRBJ2-7; cdr3_nt: TGTGCCAGCGGTCGGTCAACCTACGAGCAGTACTTC; cdr3_aa: CASGRSTYEQYF
v_call: TRBV20-1; clone_size: NA; cdr3_length: 14; d_call: NA; j_call: TRBJ2-5; cdr3_nt: TGCAGTGCTAGTGGCGACGCTCTGAGGGAGACCCAGTACTTC; cdr3_aa: CSASGDALRETQYF
v_call: TRBV7-2; clone_size: NA; cdr3_length: 15; d_call: NA; j_call: TRBJ2-7; cdr3_nt: TGTGCCAGCAGCCTCTCCCCGTTAGCGGCCTACGAGCAGTACTTC; cdr3_aa: CASSLSPLAAYEQYF
v_call: TRBV3-1/TRBV3-2; clone_size: few; cdr3_length: 14; d_call: NA; j_call: TRBJ2-3; cdr3_nt: TGTGCCAGCAGCCCTCCCGGTCGCTCAGATACGCAGTATTTT; cdr3_aa: CASSPPGRSDTQYF
v_call: TRBV5-1; clone_size: NA; cdr3_length: 12; d_call: NA; j_call: TRBJ1-2; cdr3_nt: TGCGCCAGCAGCCCTCAGGGATATGGCTACACCTTC; cdr3_aa: CASSPQGYGYTF
v_call: TRBV3-1/TRBV3-2; clone_size: NA; cdr3_length: 14; d_call: NA; j_call: TRBJ2-1; cdr3_nt: TGTGCCAGCAGCCAAGGAGGAGACCGCAATGAGCAGTTCTTC; cdr3_aa: CASSQGGDRNEQFF
v_call: TRBV24-1; clone_size: NA; cdr3_length: 19; d_call: NA; j_call: TRBJ2-6; cdr3_nt: TGTGCCACCAGTGATCCGTCCAGGGCATCGATCTCTGGGGCCAACGTCCTGACTTTC; cdr3_aa: CATSDPSRASISGANVLTF
v_call: TRBV19; clone_size: NA; cdr3_length: 15; d_call: TRBD1; j_call: TRBJ1-1; cdr3_nt: TGTGCCAGTAGTACACGGGACAGGGTGAACACTGAAGCTTTCTTT; cdr3_aa: CASSTRDRVNTEAFF
v_call: TRBV27; clone_size: NA; cdr3_length: 15; d_call: NA; j_call: TRBJ1-5; cdr3_nt: TGTGCCAGCAGCAAACAGCGGTCCGAACATCAGCCCCAGCATTTT; cdr3_aa: CASSKQRSEHQPQHF
v_call: TRBV27; clone_size: NA; cdr3_length: 14; d_call: NA; j_call: TRBJ1-5; cdr3_nt: TGTGCCAGCAGTTTCCGGGGAGCCAATCAGCCCCAGCATTTT; cdr3_aa: CASSFRGANQPQHF
v_call: TRBV10-3; clone_size: NA; cdr3_length: 13; d_call: NA; j_call: TRBJ1-2; cdr3_nt: TGTGCCATCAGTGAAGGGGCCCTCGGAGGCTACACCTTC; cdr3_aa: CAISEGALGGYTF
v_call: TRBV9; clone_size: NA; cdr3_length: 17; d_call: NA; j_call: TRBJ1-4; cdr3_nt: TGTGCCAGCAGCGTAGGAATCGTGCAGGGTCCTAGGGAAAAACTGTTTTTT; cdr3_aa: CASSVGIVQGPREKLFF
v_call: TRBV6-5; clone_size: NA; cdr3_length: 14; d_call: NA; j_call: TRBJ2-7; cdr3_nt: TGTGCCAGCAGTTCCAACAGGCCCTCCTACGAGCAGTACTTC; cdr3_aa: CASSSNRPSYEQYF
v_call: TRBV3-1/TRBV3-2; clone_size: NA; cdr3_length: 15; d_call: NA; j_call: TRBJ2-3; cdr3_nt: TGTGCCAGCAGCCGTGCCTCAACTAGCACAGATACGCAGTATTTT; cdr3_aa: CASSRASTSTDTQYF
v_call: TRBV11-3; clone_size: NA; cdr3_length: 13; d_call: TRBD1; j_call: TRBJ1-1; cdr3_nt: TGTGCCAGCAGCCGGGGACAGGACACTGAAGCTTTCTTT; cdr3_aa: CASSRGQDTEAFF
v_call: TRBV6-2/TRBV6-3; clone_size: NA; cdr3_length: 16; d_call: TRBD1; j_call: TRBJ2-4; cdr3_nt: TGTGCCAGCAGTTACGACAGGGGGCCCTTCAAAAACATTCAGTACTTC; cdr3_aa: CASSYDRGPFKNIQYF
v_call: TRBV11-2; clone_size: NA; cdr3_length: 15; d_call: NA; j_call: TRBJ2-1; cdr3_nt: TGTGCCAGCAGTACCGACAGGACATCCTACAATGAGCAGTTCTTC; cdr3_aa: CASSTDRTSYNEQFF
v_call: TRBV7-6; clone_size: NA; cdr3_length: 16; d_call: NA; j_call: TRBJ2-1; cdr3_nt: TGTGCCAGCAGCGCCGGACAGAGACTCTCCTACAATGAGCAGTTCTTC; cdr3_aa: CASSAGQRLSYNEQFF
v_call: TRBV15; clone_size: NA; cdr3_length: 17; d_call: NA; j_call: TRBJ1-1; cdr3_nt: TGTGCCACCAGCAGATTACCGACAGCACCTATGAACACTGAAGCTTTCTTT; cdr3_aa: CATSRLPTAPMNTEAFF
v_call: TRBV3-1/TRBV3-2; clone_size: NA; cdr3_length: 14; d_call: NA; j_call: TRBJ1-2; cdr3_nt: TGTGCCAGCAGCCAAGCGGGGTCGGCGTCTTCCGCGAACTTC; cdr3_aa: CASSQAGSASSANF
v_call: TRBV29-1; clone_size: NA; cdr3_length: 16; d_call: NA; j_call: TRBJ2-6; cdr3_nt: TGCAGCGTTGGGGGCCGTGGAGGGACTGGGGCCAACGTCCTGACTTTC; cdr3_aa: CSVGGRGGTGANVLTF
v_call: TRBV4-2; clone_size: NA; cdr3_length: 14; d_call: TRBD1; j_call: TRBJ2-7; cdr3_nt: TGTGCCAGCAGCCAGGGACAGGGAACCTACGAGCAGTACTTC; cdr3_aa: CASSQGQGTYEQYF
v_call: TRBV2; clone_size: NA; cdr3_length: 15; d_call: TRBD1; j_call: TRBJ2-7; cdr3_nt: TGTGCCAGCAGACCGACAGGGTTTTCCTCCTACGAGCAGTACTTC; cdr3_aa: CASRPTGFSSYEQYF
v_call: TRBV7-8; clone_size: NA; cdr3_length: 13; d_call: NA; j_call: TRBJ2-7; cdr3_nt: TGTGCCAGCAGCAGCAGGGAGGTATACGAGCAGTACTTC; cdr3_aa: CASSSREVYEQYF
v_call: TRBV19; clone_size: once; cdr3_length: 14; d_call: TRBD1; j_call: TRBJ2-5; cdr3_nt: TGTGCCAGTAGTACCGGGACAGCCAGTCGGACCCAGTACTTC; cdr3_aa: CASSTGTASRTQYF
v_call: TRBV19; clone_size: NA; cdr3_length: 14; d_call: NA; j_call: TRBJ1-5; cdr3_nt: TGTGCCAGTAGTATATTACAGGGAAGCCAGCCCCAGCATTTT; cdr3_aa: CASSILQGSQPQHF
v_call: TRBV5-6; clone_size: NA; cdr3_length: 12; d_call: NA; j_call: TRBJ2-7; cdr3_nt: TGTGCCAGCAGCTTTGAGGGCTACGAGCAGTACTTC; cdr3_aa: CASSFEGYEQYF
v_call: TRBV15; clone_size: NA; cdr3_length: 15; d_call: NA; j_call: TRBJ1-5; cdr3_nt: TGTGCCACCAGCAGAGATTTCCAGGGTGATCAGCCCCAGCATTTT; cdr3_aa: CATSRDFQGDQPQHF
v_call: TRBV2; clone_size: few; cdr3_length: 16; d_call: TRBD1; j_call: TRBJ1-5; cdr3_nt: TGTGCCAGCAGTGAAATTTTGTTCAGGGGGAATCAGCCCCAGCATTTT; cdr3_aa: CASSEILFRGNQPQHF
v_call: TRBV7-2; clone_size: NA; cdr3_length: 15; d_call: NA; j_call: TRBJ2-1; cdr3_nt: TGTGCCAGCAGCTTTGACAGAACCTTCTACAATGAGCAGTTCTTC; cdr3_aa: CASSFDRTFYNEQFF
v_call: TRBV7-2; clone_size: once; cdr3_length: 13; d_call: NA; j_call: TRBJ1-2; cdr3_nt: TGTGCCAGCAGCCTCCGGGGGGTCGAGGGCTACACCTTC; cdr3_aa: CASSLRGVEGYTF
v_call: TRBV20-1; clone_size: NA; cdr3_length: 8; d_call: NA; j_call: TRBJ1-2; cdr3_nt: TGTCGTTTCGGGGACTACACCTTC; cdr3_aa: CRFGDYTF
v_call: TRBV19; clone_size: NA; cdr3_length: 14; d_call: TRBD1; j_call: TRBJ2-3; cdr3_nt: TGTGCCAGTAGTGCTACAGGGGGCGGGAATACGCAGTATTTT; cdr3_aa: CASSATGGGNTQYF
v_call: TRBV6-5; clone_size: few; cdr3_length: 14; d_call: TRBD1; j_call: TRBJ2-3; cdr3_nt: TGTGCCAGCAAACAGGGGGCTGGCGCAGATACGCAGTATTTT; cdr3_aa: CASKQGAGADTQYF
v_call: TRBV7-9; clone_size: NA; cdr3_length: 13; d_call: NA; j_call: TRBJ2-2; cdr3_nt: TGTGCCAGCAGCCGACAGAACACCGGGGAGCTGTTTTTT; cdr3_aa: CASSRQNTGELFF
v_call: TRBV3-1/TRBV3-2; clone_size: NA; cdr3_length: 15; d_call: NA; j_call: TRBJ2-2; cdr3_nt: TGTGCCAGCAGCCATCTCCAGTCGAACACCGGGGAGCTGTTTTTT; cdr3_aa: CASSHLQSNTGELFF